This record looks at one TCR beta chain sequence and its context. Its specificity is not known. The data were obtained in a study of cytomegalovirus exposure and HLA in healthy donors. Study-wide points: According to reports, the classifier identified cytomegalovirus status with high specificity and sensitivity.

Both 60 Vbeta primers and 13 Jbeta primers went into the PCR. TCRdb's table, derived via immunoSEQ multiplex PCR, lists solely in-frame clones and lacks some. The table has tens of thousands of clones, roughly two thirds seen once. This CDR3 has 13 residues. Germline V gene lookup returns CDR1 LNHDA and CDR2 SQIVND (reference sequence). With 2 bases removed from V and 6 bases from J, the gap between germline ends came to 9 bases. Sequenced: PBMCs. The origin of this receptor is a woman aged 45-60 years in good health and CMV-seropositive. The chain combines TRBV19 with TRBJ2-3; D is perhaps TRBD2 (5 bases). The CDR3 is CASSISRGDTQYF. The DNA for the CDR3 is TGTGCCAGTAGTATATCACGAGGGGATACGCAGTATTTT.